This T cell receptor beta chain derives from a study of shared clonotypes between healthy human individuals. As regards this clone: Its specificity is not known.

This CDR3 is 13 amino acids long. V was clipped by 8 bases and J by 2 bases; unmatched bases: 6. Germline V gene lookup returns CDR1 SEHNR and CDR2 FQNEAQ (reference sequence). Assay: immunoSEQ multiplex PCR; the TCRdb copy retains only in-frame clones and omits some. The sample contains about 2 million clones, about 95% of which appear only once. CD45RO-negative cells were positively selected for CCR7, leaving out terminally differentiated effector memory CD45RA+ cells. Whole-study results and caveats: Estimated richness values were generally larger in naive subsets than in memory subsets.

The sequenced sample consisted of naive CD8+ T cells sorted from blood. The receptor comes from a man between 18 and 35 years old in good health. The V gene is TRBV7-9, the J gene TRBJ2-7, with TRBD1 matching over 7 bases. The CDR3 reads CASGWDSPYEQYF. DNA of the CDR3: TGTGCCAGCGGATGGGACAGTCCCTACGAGCAGTACTTC.